This is a list of T cell receptor beta chains from one sample in a study of blood T cell repertoires in COVID-19. Sequencing used immunoSEQ multiplex PCR; TCRdb keeps in-frame clones, though not all of them. The sample records 50,000 to 55,000 clones, 86% being singletons. The specimen sequenced was peripheral blood. These TCRs come from a man aged 80 or over with acute or convalescent COVID-19. CDR3s include the opening cysteine and the closing phenylalanine or tryptophan. D genes are given only for firm matches. Size is omitted from some rows. Given values are once, few, many or a class for expanded clones.

clone_size: -; j_call: TRBJ2-3; v_call: TRBV10-2; d_call: TRBD2; cdr3_nt: TGCGCCAGCAGTGATAGGACTAGAGGCACAGATACGCAGTATTTT; cdr3_aa: CASSDRTRGTDTQYF
clone_size: -; j_call: TRBJ1-2; v_call: TRBV3-1/TRBV3-2; d_call: -; cdr3_nt: TGTGCCAGCAGCCAAGCACTTCGGGGTGTCTATGGCTACACCTTC; cdr3_aa: CASSQALRGVYGYTF
clone_size: -; j_call: TRBJ2-1; v_call: TRBV9; d_call: -; cdr3_nt: TGTGCCAGCAGCGTAGTGGCGGGGCAGAATGAGCAGTTCTTC; cdr3_aa: CASSVVAGQNEQFF
clone_size: few; j_call: TRBJ2-2; v_call: TRBV5-1; d_call: -; cdr3_nt: TGCGCCAGCAGCACGGGACAAAACACCGGGGAGCTGTTTTTT; cdr3_aa: CASSTGQNTGELFF
clone_size: -; j_call: TRBJ2-7; v_call: TRBV18; d_call: -; cdr3_nt: TGTGCCAGCTCATCGCGGGTTTACGACGAGCAGTACTTC; cdr3_aa: CASSSRVYDEQYF
clone_size: -; j_call: TRBJ1-1; v_call: TRBV6-1; d_call: -; cdr3_nt: TGTGCCAGCAGTGAAGGGGGCAGCTGGAACACTGAAGCTTTCTTT; cdr3_aa: CASSEGGSWNTEAFF
clone_size: once; j_call: TRBJ2-7; v_call: TRBV7-9; d_call: TRBD1; cdr3_nt: TGTGCCAGCAGCCTGGACAGGCCGAACGAGCAGTACTTC; cdr3_aa: CASSLDRPNEQYF
clone_size: -; j_call: TRBJ2-1; v_call: TRBV5-5; d_call: TRBD1; cdr3_nt: TGTGCCAGCAGCTTAAAGGGGGCCTCCTACAATGAGCAGTTCTTC; cdr3_aa: CASSLKGASYNEQFF
clone_size: once; j_call: TRBJ1-3; v_call: TRBV5-1; d_call: -; cdr3_nt: TGCGCCAGCAGCTTAGCCGGGTCCCAGCTTGGAAACACCATATATTTT; cdr3_aa: CASSLAGSQLGNTIYF
clone_size: -; j_call: TRBJ1-1; v_call: TRBV9; d_call: TRBD1; cdr3_nt: TGTGCCAGCAGCCGGACAGGGCTCACTGAAGCTTTCTTT; cdr3_aa: CASSRTGLTEAFF
clone_size: -; j_call: TRBJ2-5; v_call: TRBV5-1; d_call: -; cdr3_nt: TGCGCCAGCAGCTTTAGCGAAAAGACCCAGTACTTC; cdr3_aa: CASSFSEKTQYF
clone_size: -; j_call: TRBJ2-7; v_call: TRBV5-1; d_call: -; cdr3_nt: TGCGCCAGCAGCTTAGGACAATCGGAGGAGCAGTACTTC; cdr3_aa: CASSLGQSEEQYF
clone_size: -; j_call: TRBJ1-5; v_call: TRBV6-6; d_call: -; cdr3_nt: TGTGCCAGCAGTCGAAACCCAGGGGCTGGTCGCAATCAGCCCCAGCATTTT; cdr3_aa: CASSRNPGAGRNQPQHF
clone_size: -; j_call: TRBJ1-2; v_call: TRBV5-1; d_call: TRBD1; cdr3_nt: TGCGCCAGCGCCCGACAGGGGGGTACCGAAGAGGGCTACACCTTC; cdr3_aa: CASARQGGTEEGYTF
clone_size: -; j_call: TRBJ2-3; v_call: TRBV5-5; d_call: TRBD2; cdr3_nt: TGTGCCAGCAGCTTCGGGCTAGCGGGGAATAGAGATACGCAGTATTTT; cdr3_aa: CASSFGLAGNRDTQYF
clone_size: -; j_call: TRBJ2-3; v_call: TRBV2; d_call: -; cdr3_nt: TGTGCCAGCAGTGGCCAGCGGGTCAGCACAGATACGCAGTATTTT; cdr3_aa: CASSGQRVSTDTQYF
clone_size: -; j_call: TRBJ2-6; v_call: TRBV19; d_call: TRBD2; cdr3_nt: TGTGCCAGTAGGACGCTAGCGGGGGCCTCTGGGGCCAACGTCCTGACTTTC; cdr3_aa: CASRTLAGASGANVLTF
clone_size: -; j_call: TRBJ2-3; v_call: TRBV25-1; d_call: -; cdr3_nt: TGTGCCAGCATGGACAGTTACACAGATACGCAGTATTTT; cdr3_aa: CASMDSYTDTQYF